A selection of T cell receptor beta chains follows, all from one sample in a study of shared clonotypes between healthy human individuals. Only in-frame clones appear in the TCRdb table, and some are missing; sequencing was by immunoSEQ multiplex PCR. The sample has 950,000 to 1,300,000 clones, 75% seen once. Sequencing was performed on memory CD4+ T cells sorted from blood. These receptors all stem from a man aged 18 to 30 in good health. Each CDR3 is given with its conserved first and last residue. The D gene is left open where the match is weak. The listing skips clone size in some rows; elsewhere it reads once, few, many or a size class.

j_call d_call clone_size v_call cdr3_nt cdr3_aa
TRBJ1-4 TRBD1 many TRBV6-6 TGTGCCAGCAGTATCACAGGGGGCGATGAAAAACTGTTTTTT CASSITGGDEKLFF
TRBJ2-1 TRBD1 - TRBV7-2 TGTGCCAGCAGCCCGGGACAGGGGGCTGGTGAGCAGTTCTTC CASSPGQGAGEQFF
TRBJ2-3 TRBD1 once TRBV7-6 TGTGCCAGCAGCGAGGACAGGGGTACGCAGTATTTT CASSEDRGTQYF
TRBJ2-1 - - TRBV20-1 TGCAGTGCGGGGGGATATGAGCAGTTCTTC CSAGGYEQFF
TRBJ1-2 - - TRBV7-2 TGTGCCAGCAGCTCAGGGGTAATAGCTAACTATGGCTACACCTTC CASSSGVIANYGYTF
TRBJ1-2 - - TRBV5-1 TGCGCCAGCAGCCGCCTCGGGTTCGGCTACACCTTC CASSRLGFGYTF
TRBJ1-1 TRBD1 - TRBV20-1 TGCATGGGGGACAGGAACACTGAAGCTTTCTTT CMGDRNTEAFF
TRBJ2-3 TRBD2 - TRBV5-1 TGCGCCAGCAGAGGCGGGGGACGCACAGATACGCAGTATTTT CASRGGGRTDTQYF
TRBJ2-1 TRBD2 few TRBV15 TGTGCCACCAGCAGAGATTATGGCGGGGGGTACAATGAGCAGTTCTTC CATSRDYGGGYNEQFF
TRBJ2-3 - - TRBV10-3 TGTGCCATCAGCCCTCGGTCGGATACGCAGTATTTT CAISPRSDTQYF
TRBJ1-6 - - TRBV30 TGTGCCTGGAGGGGTACATTCCATAATTCACCCCTCCACTTT CAWRGTFHNSPLHF
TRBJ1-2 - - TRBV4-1 TGCGCCAGCAGCCAAGACCAGGGAGAGAACTATGGCTACACCTTC CASSQDQGENYGYTF
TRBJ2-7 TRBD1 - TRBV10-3 TGTGCCATCAGTGAGCCAGGACAGGGGATTATGGACGAGCAGTACTTC CAISEPGQGIMDEQYF
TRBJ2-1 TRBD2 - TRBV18 TGTGCCAGCTCTCCCCCCGAGCGGGGGGCTTACAATGAGCAGTTCTTC CASSPPERGAYNEQFF
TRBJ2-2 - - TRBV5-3 TGTGCCAGAAGCTTGGAGGGGAGCGGGCACCACACCGGGGAGCTGTTTTTT CARSLEGSGHHTGELFF
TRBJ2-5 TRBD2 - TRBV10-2 TGCGCCAGCAGGTCAGGACTAGATCCCGTGACCCAGTACTTC CASRSGLDPVTQYF
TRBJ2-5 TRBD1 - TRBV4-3 TGCGCCAGCAGCCAAGAGGCAGGGGGCACACAGACCCAGTACTTC CASSQEAGGTQTQYF
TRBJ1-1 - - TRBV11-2 TGTGCCAGCAGCACTAACAACCTCGAAGCTTTCTTT CASSTNNLEAFF
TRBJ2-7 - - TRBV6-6 TGTGCCAGCAGCGACGCGACAAATTACGAGCAGTACTTC CASSDATNYEQYF
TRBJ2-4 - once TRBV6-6 TGTGCCAGCACCGACGGGCAGGGATTGACCAAAAACATTCAGTACTTC CASTDGQGLTKNIQYF
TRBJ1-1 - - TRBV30 TGTGCCTGGAGCGCCGGGAGGGTGGAAGCTTTCTTT CAWSAGRVEAFF
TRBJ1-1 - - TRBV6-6 TGTGCCAGCAGTTACCTTATGGTGAACACTGAAGCTTTCTTT CASSYLMVNTEAFF
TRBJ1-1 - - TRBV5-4 TGTGCCAGCAGCTTACCCGGGACCTTGAACACTGAAGCTTTCTTT CASSLPGTLNTEAFF
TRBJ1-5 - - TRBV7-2 TGTGCCAGCAGCTTAGGAGTAGATCAGCCCCAGCATTTT CASSLGVDQPQHF
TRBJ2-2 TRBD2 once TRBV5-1 TGCGCCAGCAGCTTGACCGGGAGGATCGACGGGGAGCTGTTTTTT CASSLTGRIDGELFF
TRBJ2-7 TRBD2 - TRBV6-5 TGTGCCAGCAGTTACGGGACTAGCGGGGTACTCTACGAGCAGTACTTC CASSYGTSGVLYEQYF
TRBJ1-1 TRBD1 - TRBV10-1 TGCGCCAGCAGTGCCAGACAGGGAGGAGGGACTGAAGCTTTCTTT CASSARQGGGTEAFF
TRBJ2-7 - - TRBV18 TGTGCCAGCTCACCCCTTAGGCTTGGAGAGCAGTACTTC CASSPLRLGEQYF
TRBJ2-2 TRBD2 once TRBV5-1 TGCGCCAGCAGCTTGAGGGCGGGAGGGCCCACCGGGGAGCTGTTTTTT CASSLRAGGPTGELFF
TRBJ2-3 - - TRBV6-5 TGTGCCAGCAGTTTCCCCGGGACTGGTGTGCAGTATTTT CASSFPGTGVQYF
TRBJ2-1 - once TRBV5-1 TGCGCCAGCAGCGCAGTTCTGAGCTCCTACAATGAGCAGTTCTTC CASSAVLSSYNEQFF
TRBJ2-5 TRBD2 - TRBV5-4 TGTGCCAGCAGCTCCTTTAGCGGGGACGGACAAGAGACCCAGTACTTC CASSSFSGDGQETQYF
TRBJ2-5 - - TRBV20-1 TGCAGTGGGTGGGGCGGGACCCAGTACTTC CSGWGGTQYF
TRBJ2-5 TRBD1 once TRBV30 TGTGCCTGGAGTAGACAGGGGCCCTTTCAAGAGACCCAGTACTTC CAWSRQGPFQETQYF
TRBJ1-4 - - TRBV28 TGTGCCAGCAGTTTCAGGAGAGCAACTAATGAAAAACTGTTTTTT CASSFRRATNEKLFF
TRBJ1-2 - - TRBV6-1 TGTGCCAGCAGTCAAAATGGGGGCTATGGCTACACCTTC CASSQNGGYGYTF
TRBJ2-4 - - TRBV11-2 TGTGCCAGCAGCTTAGCGGGACTTGGAAACATTCAGTACTTC CASSLAGLGNIQYF
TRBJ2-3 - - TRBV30 TGTGCCTGGAAACGGGGGACGCAGTATTTT CAWKRGTQYF
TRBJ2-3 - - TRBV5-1 TGCGCCAGCAGCCGTGCCGACGGGACAGATACGCAGTATTTT CASSRADGTDTQYF
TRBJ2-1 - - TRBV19 TGTGCCAGTAGCAAGGGAGGACAGAGCTCCTACAATGAGCAGTTCTTC CASSKGGQSSYNEQFF
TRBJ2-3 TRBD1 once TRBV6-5 TGTGCCAGCAGACGGACAGGGCAAAGCACAGATACGCAGTATTTT CASRRTGQSTDTQYF
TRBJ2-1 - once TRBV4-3 TGCGCCAGCAGCCGACCGATAGCGGACCCCCCCCATGAGCAGTTCTTC CASSRPIADPPHEQFF
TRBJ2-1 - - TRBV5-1 TGCGCCAGCAGCTTGGAGAGTAGGACGGGCAATGAGCAGTTCTTC CASSLESRTGNEQFF
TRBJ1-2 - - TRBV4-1 TGCGCCAGCAGCGCGAGACAAGCTGTCTCATATGGCTACACCTTC CASSARQAVSYGYTF
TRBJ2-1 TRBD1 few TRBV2 TGTGCCAGCGGGGGGACAGGGAATCTCGGCAATGAGCAGTTCTTC CASGGTGNLGNEQFF
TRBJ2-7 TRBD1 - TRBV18 TGTGCCAGCTCACAGGGACAGAAGTACGAGCAGTACTTC CASSQGQKYEQYF
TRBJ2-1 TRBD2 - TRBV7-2 TGTGCCAGCAGCTTAGGGGCTAGCGGGAGGGTTGAGCAGTTCTTC CASSLGASGRVEQFF
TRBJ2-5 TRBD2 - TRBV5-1 TGCGCCAGCAGCACCGGACTAGCGGGCCAAGAGACCCAGTACTTC CASSTGLAGQETQYF
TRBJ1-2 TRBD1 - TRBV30 TGTGCCTGGAGGGGAACAGGGGGGAGGCATGGCTACACCTTC CAWRGTGGRHGYTF
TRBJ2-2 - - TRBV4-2 TGTGCCAGCAGCCAAGCGTACAGGACGAACACCGGGGAGCTGTTTTTT CASSQAYRTNTGELFF
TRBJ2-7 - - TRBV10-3 TGTGCCATCAGGATGGGCCAGGGATCCTACGAGCAGTACTTC CAIRMGQGSYEQYF
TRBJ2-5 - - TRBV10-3 TGTGCCATCAGTGAGGTGGAGACCCAGTACTTC CAISEVETQYF
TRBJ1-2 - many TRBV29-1 TGCAGCGTTGAATTCGGGACTCGGGGGGGCTACACCTTC CSVEFGTRGGYTF